This entry describes one TCR beta chain. Its antigen target is currently unknown. A 2.5 ml peripheral blood sample was drawn into PAXgene tubes per donor and stored at -80°C. Without any T cell sorting, total RNA was extracted from whole blood using the PAXgene blood miRNA kit on an automated QIAcube. Deep TCRalpha and TCRbeta repertoire profiling with unique molecular barcoding was performed on peripheral blood of monozygotic twin pairs concordant or discordant for inflammatory bowel disease. Smoking habits were recorded for all twin pairs, with individuals classified as current, former or never smokers. This record comes from a study of monozygotic twins with inflammatory bowel disease (dated by TCRdb to between 2019 and 2020). Looking at the study overall: The complete study included around 30 monozygotic twin pairs: 19 IBD-discordant Danish pairs and nine German pairs, of which four were IBD-concordant and five were IBD-discordant. Disease-associated traits were sought mainly through comparisons between IBD patients and their genetically identical healthy co-twins within discordant pairs. Each individual had, on average, about 151 000 unique TCRalpha sequences and 181 000 unique TCRbeta sequences available for analysis.

The library came from 5' RACE. The input for every TCR library was around 4,000 ng of total RNA. cDNA was synthesized with SMARTScribe reverse transcriptase in eight separate reactions per sample. During cDNA synthesis, template switching introduced unique molecular identifiers that contained a 6-nucleotide sample barcode. TCRalpha and TCRbeta cDNA was amplified in two nested PCRs of approximately 17 and 9 cycles, and bead purification was carried out after each PCR. Before amplification, the cDNA was treated with uracil DNA-glycosylase and purified using the QIAquick PCR purification kit. The second PCR was the step at which Illumina TruSeq-compatible adapters and sample-specific barcodes were added. Library quality and concentration were assessed using TapeStation and Qubit, and about 4.7 ng of each library was pooled. Sequencing of pooled libraries was carried out on an Illumina HiSeq2500 single-index Rapid Run using 2 x 100 bp reads and custom sequencing primers. Turning to the authors' computational methods: MiGEC version 1.2.6 was used for UMI-based consensus assembly to correct PCR and sequencing errors. MiXCR version 2.1.1 handled V(D)J alignment, clonotype assembly and CDR3 extraction. To normalise gene usage, clonotype sharing and MAIT/NKT TCR abundance, the analysis used the top 1000, 10 000 and 20 000 clonotypes per sample. Diversity was computed as the inverse Simpson index with the vegan R package after downsampling to 27 000 UMIs. Paired Mann-Whitney U tests were applied to discordant twin pairs, and Benjamini-Hochberg correction was used for multiple testing. TCRdb reprocessed the public reads and reports one entry per CDR3 protein sequence, without DNA. These V and J calls originate from TCRdb's pipeline instead of the authors' own analysis. The sample's clone listing holds 150,000 to 200,000 distinct CDR3 sequences. The top ten clonotypes cover 7.4% of the sample.

CDR1 and CDR2 are drawn from the germline V gene: LGHNA, YSLEER. Including the terminal cysteine and phenylalanine, the CDR3 comprises 16 residues. No DNA sequence is on record. On the study overall, not on this receptor specifically: No single strong signal or clonotype linked to IBD turned up in the results, so the idea that one exists was not supported. Differing immunosuppressive treatments among patients may have added background noise and inter-individual variability to the repertoires. TCRbeta repertoire diversity, by inverse Simpson index, was decreased in IBD patients compared with their healthy co-twins. Fewer clonotypes were shared with other individuals by IBD patients than by healthy twins, most markedly in patients showing signs of disease activity. Repertoire similarity did not differ between concordant and discordant twins, which could be due to limited statistical power. Distinction between different T cell subtypes could not be achieved in the analysis.

The origin of this receptor is a human donor with ulcerative colitis or Crohn's disease, or a healthy co-twin of an affected twin (not recorded which). The receptor chain draws on TRBV4-3 and TRBJ1-5. The source material was blood. The CDR3: CASSQDRASSNQPQHF.